The present T cell receptor (beta chain) was sequenced within a study of T cell responses to AZD1222 COVID-19 vaccine. Study results and limitations: Baseline seropositivity characterized only six AZD1222 recipients. Spike-specific TCR breadth and depth rose after two AZD1222 doses. Only after the peak T cell response were repertoires sampled.

The method was immunoSEQ multiplex PCR; TCRdb's version includes in-frame clones alone and lacks a portion of them. The table shows tens of thousands of clones, with 70% to 90% occurring only once. Concerning this clone itself: As yet, its antigen is unknown.

Germline V gives CDR1 SNHLY, CDR2 FYNNEI. The CDR3 runs 13 residues. The V end lost 6 bases, the J end lost 4 bases, and 9 bases lay between the germline ends. This specimen was peripheral blood, taken on day 0 of AZD1222 vaccination. The source of this sequence is an adult in good health. V is TRBV2 and J is TRBJ2-2, with D perhaps assigned TRBD1 or TRBD2 (5 bases each). The CDR3 spells CASSEGITGELFF. CDR3 nucleotides: TGTGCCAGCAGCGAGGGGATCACCGGGGAGCTGTTTTTT.